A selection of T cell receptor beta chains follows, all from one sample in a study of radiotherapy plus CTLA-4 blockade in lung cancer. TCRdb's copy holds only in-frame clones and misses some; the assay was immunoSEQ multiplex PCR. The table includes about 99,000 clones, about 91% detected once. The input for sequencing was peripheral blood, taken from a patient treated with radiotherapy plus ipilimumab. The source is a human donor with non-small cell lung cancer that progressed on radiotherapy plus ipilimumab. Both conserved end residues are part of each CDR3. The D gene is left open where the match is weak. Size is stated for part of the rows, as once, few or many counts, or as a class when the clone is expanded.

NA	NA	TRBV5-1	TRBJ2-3	CASSLEGPPIGDTQYF	TGCGCCAGCAGCTTGGAGGGGCCACCCATTGGGGATACGCAGTATTTT
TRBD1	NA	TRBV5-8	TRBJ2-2	CASRNTGGADTGELFF	TGTGCCAGCAGAAACACAGGGGGCGCCGACACCGGGGAGCTGTTTTTT
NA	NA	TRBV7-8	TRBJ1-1	CASSLTPRGSSNTEAFF	TGTGCCAGCAGCTTAACCCCTCGGGGATCGTCGAACACTGAAGCTTTCTTT
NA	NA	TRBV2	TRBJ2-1	CASRAYNEQFF	TGTGCCAGCAGGGCATACAATGAGCAGTTCTTC
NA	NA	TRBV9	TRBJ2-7	CASSPGPTHEQYF	TGTGCCAGCAGCCCGGGACCCACCCACGAGCAGTACTTC
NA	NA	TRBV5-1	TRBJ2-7	CASSFFLGYEQYF	TGCGCCAGCAGCTTCTTCCTAGGCTACGAGCAGTACTTC
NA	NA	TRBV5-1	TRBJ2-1	CASSLAGMEQFF	TGCGCCAGCAGCTTGGCAGGTATGGAGCAGTTCTTC
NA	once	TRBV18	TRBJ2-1	CASSLLEPGTFNEQFF	TGTGCCAGCTCACTCCTGGAACCAGGTACCTTCAATGAGCAGTTCTTC
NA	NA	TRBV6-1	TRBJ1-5	CASSEGGWSQPQHF	TGTGCCAGCAGTGAAGGGGGCTGGAGTCAGCCCCAGCATTTT
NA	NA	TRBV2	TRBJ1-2	CASSLGPGASYGYTF	TGTGCCAGCAGTCTTGGTCCGGGGGCAAGCTATGGCTACACCTTC
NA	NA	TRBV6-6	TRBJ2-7	CASSYGNSNGEQYF	TGTGCCAGCAGTTACGGAAACTCTAATGGGGAGCAGTACTTC
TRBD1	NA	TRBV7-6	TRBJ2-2	CASSLGTAGELFF	TGTGCCAGCAGCCTTGGGACAGCCGGAGAGCTGTTTTTT
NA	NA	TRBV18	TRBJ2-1	CASSPQAREQFF	TGTGCCAGCTCACCGCAGGCAAGGGAGCAGTTCTTC
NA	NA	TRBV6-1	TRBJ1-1	CASSSQGYTEAFF	TGTGCCAGCAGTTCCCAGGGATACACTGAAGCTTTCTTT
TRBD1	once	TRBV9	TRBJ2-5	CASSAGQGARETQYF	TGTGCCAGCAGCGCGGGACAGGGGGCCCGGGAGACCCAGTACTTC
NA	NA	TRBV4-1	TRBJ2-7	CASSQDFTGRWYEQYF	TGCGCCAGCAGCCAAGATTTCACAGGGAGATGGTACGAGCAGTACTTC
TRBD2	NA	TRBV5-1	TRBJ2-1	CASSSSGPWNEQFF	TGCGCCAGCAGCTCTAGCGGCCCTTGGAATGAGCAGTTCTTC
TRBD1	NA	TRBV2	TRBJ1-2	CASTVSLQGAEGYTF	TGTGCCAGCACCGTCAGCCTACAGGGGGCGGAAGGCTACACCTTC
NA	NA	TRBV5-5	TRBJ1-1	CASSLNSVGGTEAFF	TGTGCCAGCAGCCTAAACAGTGTCGGCGGCACTGAAGCTTTCTTT
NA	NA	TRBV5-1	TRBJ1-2	CASSRATAPNYGYTF	TGCGCCAGCAGTAGAGCGACAGCTCCTAACTATGGCTACACCTTC
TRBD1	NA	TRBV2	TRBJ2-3	CASGQGPDTQYF	TGTGCCAGCGGACAGGGGCCAGATACGCAGTATTTT
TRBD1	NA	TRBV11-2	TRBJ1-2	CASRGTGGYGYTF	TGTGCCAGCAGGGGTACAGGGGGATATGGCTACACCTTC
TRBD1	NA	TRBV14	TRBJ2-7	CASSRGQSYEQYF	TGTGCCAGCAGCCGGGGACAGTCCTACGAGCAGTACTTC